These 9 T cell receptor beta chains share one sample of origin, sequenced in a study of OX40 agonist ivuxolimab in advanced cancers. The repertoire was sequenced with immunoSEQ multiplex PCR; TCRdb's copy has only in-frame clones and lacks some. The table has 52,000 or so clones, over 80% seen once. This specimen consisted of CD4+ or CD8+ T cells sorted from blood, obtained in a trial of the OX40 agonist ivuxolimab. Receptor source: an adult with an advanced solid tumor such as melanoma, head and neck, liver or kidney cancer.

This chain joins TRBV10-3 and TRBJ2-3; D tentatively reads TRBD1 or TRBD2 (6 bases each). Germline CDR1 reads ENHRY; CDR2 reads SYGVKD. Trimming took off 5 bases at V and 3 bases at J, with 15 bases between the two ends. The CDR3 spans 15 residues. The CDR3, as DNA: TGTGCCATCAGTCTAGCCGGAGGGGGAACAGATACGCAGTATTTT. Its translation: CAISLAGGGTDTQYF.

The genes are TRBV5-1 and TRBJ2-2; D is ambiguous. The germline V and J ends were trimmed by 1 base and 5 bases, with 12 bases remaining between them. The CDR3 runs to 15 residues. Germline CDR1 reads SGHRS; CDR2 reads YFSETQ. Written as DNA, the CDR3 is TGCGCCAGCAGCTTGTCAGCAGCCACTACCGGGGAGCTGTTTTTT. Translated: CASSLSAATTGELFF. Based on the CDR3 plus reference TRBV5-1 and TRBJ2-2, the full variable domain is KAGVTQTPRYLIKTRGQQVTLSCSPISGHRSVSWYQQTPGQGLQFLFEYFSETQRNKGNFPGRFSGRQFSNSRSEMNVSTLELGDSALYLCASSLSAATTGELFFGEGSRLTVL.

The chain links TRBV7-2 to TRBJ1-2; no definite D call. The CDR3 contains 14 residues. Trimming pared 2 bases from V and 6 bases from J, leaving 13 bases between. The germline CDR1 and CDR2 sequences are SGHTA and FQGNSA. The chain's CDR3 is CASSLTSEGNGYTF. The CDR3, as DNA: TGTGCCAGCAGCTTAACGTCGGAAGGTAATGGCTACACCTTC.

The rearrangement uses TRBV29-1 and TRBJ2-2; no clear D. The CDR3 is 13 residues long. In germline, CDR1 is SQVTM, CDR2 ANQGSEA. Trimming left V 3 bases short and J 0 bases short, with 5 bases between. CDR3 residues: CSVDTSNTGELFF. The CDR3 DNA sequence: TGCAGCGTTGACACTTCGAACACCGGGGAGCTGTTTTTT.

The chain has TRBV2 and TRBJ2-5; TRBD2 agrees at 10 bases. The CDR3 consists of 14 residues. Germline V lookup: CDR1 SNHLY, CDR2 FYNNEI. Trimming at V came to 6 bases and at J to 7 bases, leaving 8 bases not matched to a gene. CDR3 protein: CASRTSGVMRTQYF. CDR3 DNA: TGTGCCAGCAGAACTAGCGGGGTAATGAGGACCCAGTACTTC.

About this clone itself: Other DNA sequences in the same sample also yield this CDR3. The chain combines TRBV4-2 with TRBJ1-6; 8 nucleotides line up with TRBD1. Trimming removed 5 bases from V and 14 bases from J; junction bases left unmatched: 11. The CDR3 is made up of 14 amino acids. Germline CDR1 reads LGHNA; CDR2 reads YNFKEQ. CDR3 DNA: TGTGCCAGCAGCGCGGGCAGGGGGCCCTTCACCCTCCACTTT. Its translation is CASSAGRGPFTLHF.

On this clone: This CDR3 is also generated by other DNA sequences in the sample. V gene TRBV19 combines with J gene TRBJ1-2; TRBD1 aligns across 7 bases. The CDR3 sequence is 15 residues long. After removal of 3 bases from V and 4 bases from J, the junction contained 8 bases not matched to a gene. Germline V CDR1 and CDR2: LNHDA, SQIVND (reference sequence). CDR3 residues: CASSMVQGLSYGYTF. CDR3 DNA sequence: TGTGCCAGTAGTATGGTACAGGGGCTAAGCTATGGCTACACCTTC.

V usage is TRBV4-1 and J usage is TRBJ1-2; D gene unclear. Trimming took off 3 bases at V and 8 bases at J, with 22 bases between the two ends. Germline V gene sequence: CDR1 MGHRA, CDR2 YSYEKL. The CDR3 is 16 amino acids. CDR3 protein: CASSHIQPPKGGGYTF. For the CDR3, the DNA is TGCGCCAGCAGCCACATACAGCCGCCAAAGGGAGGGGGCTACACCTTC.

The chain combines TRBV19 with TRBJ2-3; unclear D gene. Germline lookup yields CDR1 LNHDA and CDR2 SQIVND (reference sequence). The CDR3 covers 12 residues. Trimming removed 5 bases from V and 10 bases from J, with 13 bases in between. CDR3 bases: TGTGCCAGTAGTGCCCGCTTAAGTCCGCAGTATTTT. Its translation is CASSARLSPQYF.